A single sample gave rise to the 11 T cell receptor beta chains below, sequenced in a study of lymphopenia after photon versus proton radiotherapy. Sequencing was performed with immunoSEQ multiplex PCR; in TCRdb, only in-frame clones are kept and a portion is missing. The sample lists about 12,000 clones; roughly 90% were seen once. The specimen comprised peripheral blood, sampled from a patient treated with proton-based radiotherapy. The receptor source for this set is a man aged 55 to 70 with pancreatic cancer.

The chain combines TRBV5-1 with TRBJ2-7; D possibly corresponds to TRBD2 (6 bases). The CDR3 contains 15 residues. Germline CDR1 is SGHRS and CDR2 is YFSETQ. Trimming removed 0 bases at V and 2 bases at J, with 12 bases between. For the CDR3, the DNA is TGCGCCAGCAGCTTGGGAGCTAGCGCGACCTACGAGCAGTACTTC. It encodes CASSLGASATYEQYF. The complete variable domain, with remaining parts taken from reference TRBV5-1 and TRBJ2-7, reads KAGVTQTPRYLIKTRGQQVTLSCSPISGHRSVSWYQQTPGQGLQFLFEYFSETQRNKGNFPGRFSGRQFSNSRSEMNVSTLELGDSALYLCASSLGASATYEQYFGPGTRLTVT.

The chain combines TRBV6-5 with TRBJ1-4, with TRBD1 as a possible D gene (6 bases). Germline values: CDR1 MNHEY, CDR2 SVGAGI. The CDR3 has 14 residues. The V end lost 0 bases, the J end lost 8 bases, and 10 bases lay between the germline ends. The CDR3 spells CASSYSRGGEKLFF. The CDR3 DNA reads as TGTGCCAGCAGTTACTCGAGGGGGGGGGAAAAACTGTTTTTT.

The genes are TRBV29-1 and TRBJ2-2; D remains ambiguous. The CDR3 has 13 amino acids. Germline assignment: CDR1 SQVTM and CDR2 ANQGSEA. With 2 bases removed from V and 5 bases from J, the gap between germline ends came to 9 bases. CDR3 in amino acids: CSVEKMFTGELFF. DNA of the CDR3: TGCAGCGTTGAAAAAATGTTTACCGGGGAGCTGTTTTTT.

The chain joins TRBV6-1 to TRBJ2-4; D is unresolved. Germline CDR1 and CDR2: MNHNS and SASEGT. The CDR3 length is 11 residues. V was trimmed by 8 bases and J by 16 bases, leaving 18 bases between them. CDR3: CASSIMGSLYF. The CDR3 DNA reads TGTGCCAGCTCGATTATGGGCTCCCTTTACTTC.

This rearrangement joins TRBV6-1 to TRBJ1-2; no clear D gene. Germline V gene data show CDR1 as MNHNS and CDR2 as SASEGT. The CDR3 consists of 14 residues. V was trimmed by 1 base and J by 3 bases, leaving 9 bases between them. CDR3 in amino acids: CASSEVGQDYGYTF. The CDR3 nucleotides are TGTGCCAGCAGTGAAGTGGGCCAGGACTATGGCTACACCTTC.

The V and J genes are TRBV20-1 and TRBJ1-1; unclear D gene. Germline values: CDR1 DFQATT, CDR2 SNEGSKA (reference sequence). Trimming stripped 3 bases from V and 5 bases from J, with 4 bases between. There are 10 residues in the CDR3. The CDR3 DNA sequence: TGCAGTGCTAGCCTAACTGAAGCTTTCTTT. It yields the protein CSASLTEAFF.

The genes are TRBV6-4 and TRBJ2-1; D is unresolved. Deletions cut 2 bases from V and 3 bases from J, with 2 bases between. Per germline, CDR1 MRHNA and CDR2 SNTAGT. This CDR3 is built from 12 residues. The CDR3 DNA reads as TGTGCCAGCAGTGACCTCTACAATGAGCAGTTCTTC. It codes for CASSDLYNEQFF.

The chain has TRBV19 and TRBJ2-2; tentatively, D is TRBD1 or TRBD2 (5 bases each). The V gene lost 6 bases and the J gene lost 6 bases, with 17 bases spanning the gap. Germline assignment: CDR1 LNHDA and CDR2 SQIVND (reference sequence). The CDR3 spans 15 residues. CDR3 in DNA: TGTGCCAGTAGGGACACGTCCCGGGGTGCCGGGGAGCTGTTTTTT. Residues: CASRDTSRGAGELFF.

The J gene is TRBJ1-2, the V gene TRBV28; perhaps TRBD1 as D (5 bases). The CDR3 runs to 12 residues. The germline gives CDR1 MDHEN, CDR2 SYDVKM. Trimming shortened V by 9 bases and J by 8 bases, and 16 bases separated the two germline ends. CDR3 coding DNA: TGTGCCAGTAAAACCGGGACGGAAGGCTACACCTTC. Its translation: CASKTGTEGYTF.

The gene calls are TRBV4-2 and TRBJ2-7; 10 nucleotides line up with TRBD2. The CDR3 length is 14 residues. The V segment lost 4 bases and the J segment 4 bases; nucleotides outside the gene matches: 4. Germline CDR1 and CDR2: LGHNA and YNFKEQ. CDR3 nucleotides: TGTGCCAGCAGCCCGGGACTAGCGAGGTACGAGCAGTACTTC. Its protein is CASSPGLARYEQYF.

V and J are TRBV27 and TRBJ1-1, with 10 nucleotides matching TRBD1. Germline CDR1 is MNHEY and CDR2 is SMNVEV (reference sequence). V lost 4 bases to trimming and J lost 6 bases; unmatched junction nucleotides: 8. This CDR3 comprises 15 residues. Written as DNA, the CDR3 is TGTGCCAGCAGTTCTAGGGACAGGGGTTGGGCTGAAGCTTTCTTT. Amino acids: CASSSRDRGWAEAFF.